These T cell receptor beta chains were read from a single sample in a study of T cell responses to AZD1222 COVID-19 vaccine. Clones were sequenced by immunoSEQ multiplex PCR, and TCRdb holds only the in-frame ones, with some missing. The sample holds 90,000 to 95,000 clones; about 91% are singletons and the top ten take more than 6.5%. Sample: peripheral blood, taken on day 0 of AZD1222 vaccination. These receptors originate from an adult in good health. Each CDR3 is given with its conserved first and last residue. A D gene is named only where the DNA matches it firmly. Clone size is shown for a subset of rows, as once, few, many or a class of expanded clone.

size	V	J	D	CDR3	DNA
once	TRBV10-1	TRBJ1-2	.	CASRGIPHRPHYGYTF	TGCGCCAGCCGAGGGATCCCCCACAGGCCTCACTATGGCTACACCTTC
.	TRBV27	TRBJ1-1	.	CASSTGATEAFF	TGTGCCAGCAGTACCGGGGCCACCGAAGCTTTCTTT
.	TRBV5-1	TRBJ1-5	TRBD1	CASSLAGTGNNQPQHF	TGCGCCAGCAGCTTGGCCGGGACAGGCAATAATCAGCCCCAGCATTTT
.	TRBV2	TRBJ2-1	TRBD2	CASTVTSGRDTEQFF	TGTGCCAGCACGGTGACTAGCGGGAGAGATACTGAGCAGTTCTTC
.	TRBV11-2	TRBJ1-6	.	CASSLSLGHPLHF	TGTGCCAGCAGCTTAAGCTTGGGGCACCCCCTCCACTTT
.	TRBV5-1	TRBJ1-1	.	CASSQQTGSTEAFF	TGCGCCAGCAGCCAACAAACAGGGAGCACTGAAGCTTTCTTT
.	TRBV20-1	TRBJ1-1	.	CSARGGGRFFF	TGCAGTGCTAGAGGAGGTGGAAGGTTCTTCTTT
.	TRBV20-1	TRBJ1-5	.	CSASSQGTISNQPQHF	TGCAGTGCTAGTTCCCAGGGGACGATTAGCAATCAGCCCCAGCATTTT
.	TRBV19	TRBJ2-1	TRBD2	CASSQGTRGEQFF	TGTGCCAGTAGTCAGGGGACTAGAGGTGAGCAGTTCTTC
.	TRBV27	TRBJ1-2	.	CASGGPDRYGYTF	TGTGCCAGCGGCGGGCCAGACCGATATGGCTACACCTTC
.	TRBV29-1	TRBJ1-1	.	CSVDWGGRNTEAFF	TGCAGCGTTGATTGGGGGGGGCGTAACACTGAAGCTTTCTTT
.	TRBV6-2/TRBV6-3	TRBJ1-1	TRBD1	CASSYKGAATEAFF	TGTGCCAGCAGTTATAAGGGGGCGGCCACTGAAGCTTTCTTT
.	TRBV30	TRBJ1-2	.	CACPVGAGPYGYTF	TGTGCCTGCCCTGTGGGGGCAGGCCCCTATGGCTACACCTTC
.	TRBV19	TRBJ1-6	.	CASRLETASSYNSPLHF	TGTGCCAGTAGACTCGAGACCGCGAGCTCCTATAATTCACCCCTCCACTTT